This T cell receptor beta chain originates from a study of blood T cells in healthy people across ages. Study results and limitations: Naive CD4+ cell counts and diversity both ran higher in long-lived than in aged donors.

A second PCR, run for 7 to 11 cycles, used a sample-barcoded 5' primer plus a J-beta primer mix. Per-sample output comprised a minimum of 2.5 million paired-end reads containing CDR3. TCRdb independently ran MiXCR on the 5' RACE reads; one entry per CDR3 protein. This repertoire shows about 290,000 distinct CDR3 sequences, around 29% found once; its top ten account for around 29%. To note about this clonotype: Its specificity is not known.

Trimming shortened V by 3 bases and J by 1 base, and 14 bases separated the two germline ends. The CDR3 is 16 amino acids. Germline CDR1 reads MDHEN; CDR2 reads SYDVKM. The sample taken for sequencing was blood. This TCR was sampled from a woman in her sixties or seventies in good health. This chain uses TRBV28 with TRBJ2-3; D ambiguous. CDR3 protein: CASSFGLPRGTDTQYF. CDR3 sequence (DNA): TGTGCCAGCAGTTTCGGGCTTCCTAGGGGCACAGATACGCAGTATTTT.